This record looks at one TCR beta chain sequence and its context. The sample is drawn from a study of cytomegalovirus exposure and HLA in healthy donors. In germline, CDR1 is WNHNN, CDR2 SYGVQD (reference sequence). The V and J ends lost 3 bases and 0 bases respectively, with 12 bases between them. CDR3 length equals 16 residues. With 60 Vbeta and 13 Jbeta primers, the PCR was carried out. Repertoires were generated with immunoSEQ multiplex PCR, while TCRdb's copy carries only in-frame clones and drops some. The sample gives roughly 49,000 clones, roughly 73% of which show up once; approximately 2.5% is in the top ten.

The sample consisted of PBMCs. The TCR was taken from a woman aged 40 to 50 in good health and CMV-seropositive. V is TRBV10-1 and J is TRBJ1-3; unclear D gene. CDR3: CASSDPGSSSGNTIYF. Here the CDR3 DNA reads TGCGCCAGCAGTGACCCCGGTTCGAGCTCTGGAAACACCATATATTTT.